Sequencing of this T cell receptor (beta chain) was carried out in a study of blood T cell repertoires in COVID-19. Sequenced by immunoSEQ multiplex PCR; TCRdb stores in-frame clones only, minus some. The table has over 85,000 clones, approximately 80% seen once. The CDR3 totals 15 residues. Germline V CDR1 and CDR2: MNHEY, SVGAGI. V lost 0 bases, J lost 4 bases, and 3 bases stayed unmatched. This clonotype was sampled from a woman aged 60-70 years with acute or convalescent COVID-19. The rearrangement joins TRBV6-5 to TRBJ1-3; 7 nucleotides match TRBD1. What was sequenced was peripheral blood. The CDR3 nucleotides read TGTGCCAGCAGTTACTCAGGGGGCTCCGGAAACACCATATATTTT. Amino acid sequence: CASSYSGGSGNTIYF.